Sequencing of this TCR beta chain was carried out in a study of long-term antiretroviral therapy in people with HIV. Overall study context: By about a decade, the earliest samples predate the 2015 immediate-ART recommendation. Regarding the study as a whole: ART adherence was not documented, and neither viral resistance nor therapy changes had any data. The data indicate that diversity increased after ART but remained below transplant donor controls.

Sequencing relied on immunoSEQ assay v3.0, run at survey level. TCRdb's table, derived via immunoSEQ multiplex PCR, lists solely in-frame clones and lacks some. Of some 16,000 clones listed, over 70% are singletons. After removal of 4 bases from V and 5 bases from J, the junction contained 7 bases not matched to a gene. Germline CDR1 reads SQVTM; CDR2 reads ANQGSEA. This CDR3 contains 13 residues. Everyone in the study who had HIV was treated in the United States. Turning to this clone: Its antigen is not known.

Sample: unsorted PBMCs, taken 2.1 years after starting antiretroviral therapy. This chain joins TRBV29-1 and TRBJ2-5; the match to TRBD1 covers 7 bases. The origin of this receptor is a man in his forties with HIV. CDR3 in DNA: TGCAGCGTTGCTCGACAGGGACGGGAGACCCAGTACTTC. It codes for CSVARQGRETQYF.